This T cell receptor (beta chain) was recovered during a study of blood T cells in healthy people across ages. V shed 5 bases and J 2 bases; nucleotides not matched to a gene: 7. CDR1 is MNHEY, CDR2 SMNVEV, per germline (reference sequence). The CDR3 length is 16 residues. Next came a second PCR, run for about 6 to 11 cycles, which used a sample-barcoded 5' primer along with a J-beta primer mix. TCRdb passed the 5' RACE reads through MiXCR, listing each CDR3 protein once. The sample includes approximately 1.5 million distinct CDR3 sequences, about 42% of them seen just once. This clonotype was obtained from a woman aged 18-29 years in good health. V gene TRBV27 combines with J gene TRBJ1-1; TRBD1 matches at 11 bases. The sample was blood. The DNA of the CDR3 is TGTGCCAGCAGTACCGGACAGGGGGCTCTTAACACTGAAGCTTTCTTT. Encoded protein: CASSTGQGALNTEAFF.